The T cell receptor (beta chain) under discussion was sequenced for a study of graft-versus-host responses after intestinal transplantation. About the research overall: Transplant types were multivisceral, liver-intestinal, or isolated intestinal. For around three years after anti-thymocyte globulin induction, all recipients took tacrolimus and steroids.

Overall study findings and caveats: Elevated graft-versus-host to host-versus-graft clonal ratios in allografts were recorded for patients with graft-donor T cell macrochimerism. Among circulating GvH clones, peak levels were associated with early post-transplant declines in HvG clones.

Trimming removed 8 bases from V and 6 bases from J, with 20 bases in between. The CDR3 is 15 residues long. The germline V gene encodes CDR1 LNHDA and CDR2 SQIVND (reference sequence). Generated by immunoSEQ multiplex PCR, the TCRdb table keeps only in-frame clones and is missing some. Counted here are more than 90,000 clones, just under 95% occurring once; the ten biggest clones make up less than 1.5%. With regard to this clone: What it binds is not known.

The sample consisted of unstimulated CD8+ T cells sorted from spleen or lymph node cells, taken before transplant. The sequence was collected from a human donor who was the organ donor for an intestinal transplant. The chain uses TRBV19 and TRBJ1-5; D might be TRBD1 (6 bases). As DNA, the CDR3 is TGTGCCAGTTCCAAGGGGGGAACAAGGAGTCAGCCCCAGCATTTT. Translation gives CASSKGGTRSQPQHF.